This is a list of T cell receptor beta chains from one sample in a study of OX40 agonist ivuxolimab in advanced cancers. Here immunoSEQ multiplex PCR was the method, and the copy in TCRdb shows in-frame clones only, minus some. The top ten hold around a tenth of the sample, which has more than 40,000 clones, more than 75% seen once. Sequencing was performed on CD4+ or CD8+ T cells sorted from blood, taken in a trial of the OX40 agonist ivuxolimab. The receptors originated from an adult with an advanced solid tumor such as melanoma, head and neck, liver or kidney cancer. The CDR3 runs from the conserved cysteine through the conserved F or W. D genes are given only for firm matches. Size tells how often a clone was seen (once, few, many) or the class of an expanded clone, and some rows leave it out.

TRBV9	NA	TRBD1	TRBJ1-1	TGTGCCAGCAGCCCCAGGGGGTCCTTACTCACTGAAGCTTTCTTT	CASSPRGSLLTEAFF
TRBV7-9	NA	NA	TRBJ2-1	TGTGCCAGCAGCTCCCCTATCCCCAATGAGCAGTTCTTC	CASSSPIPNEQFF
TRBV11-3	NA	TRBD2	TRBJ2-1	TGTGCCAGCAGCCGAGGACTAGCGGGAGTTTACAATGAGCAGTTCTTC	CASSRGLAGVYNEQFF
TRBV29-1	NA	NA	TRBJ2-1	TGCAGCGTTGAAAATGGTCAGAGCTCCTACAATGAGCAGTTCTTC	CSVENGQSSYNEQFF
TRBV27	once	NA	TRBJ2-5	TGTGCCAGCAGTTTATCGAACAAGGAATGGGAGACCCAGTACTTC	CASSLSNKEWETQYF
TRBV30	NA	NA	TRBJ1-2	TGTGCCTCAACAGGGAGGAGTGAAGATGGCTACACCTTC	CASTGRSEDGYTF
TRBV19	NA	NA	TRBJ2-4	TGTGCCAGTACTCTGGACGGGGTAGCCAAAAACATTCAGTACTTC	CASTLDGVAKNIQYF
TRBV13	NA	TRBD2	TRBJ2-7	TGTGCCAGCAGCCCGAGGACTAGCGGGAGCTACGAGCAGTACTTC	CASSPRTSGSYEQYF
TRBV6-6	few	NA	TRBJ2-1	TGTGCCACACAAGGGAGGCGGGGCAATGAGCAGTTCTTC	CATQGRRGNEQFF
TRBV6-6	NA	NA	TRBJ2-6	TGTGCCACCTTGACGGGGGAGTACGGGGCCAACGTCCTGACTTTC	CATLTGEYGANVLTF
TRBV19	NA	NA	TRBJ1-1	TGTGCCAGTAGCCCAGCTGGAGGACCTCGGGAAGCTTTCTTT	CASSPAGGPREAFF
TRBV6-6	once	TRBD1	TRBJ2-1	TGTGCCAGCAGTCAAGGACAGGGGACCTACAATGAGCAGTTCTTC	CASSQGQGTYNEQFF
TRBV18	NA	NA	TRBJ1-1	TGTGCCAGCTCACCAGCCTCGGGGCCGGGCGCTGAAGCTTTCTTT	CASSPASGPGAEAFF
TRBV5-4	NA	TRBD2	TRBJ2-3	TGTGCCAGCAGCTTGGGGTGGCGGGAGGTAACAGATACGCAGTATTTT	CASSLGWREVTDTQYF
TRBV27	NA	NA	TRBJ2-7	TGTGCCAGCAGTTTATCGAGGGAAAGGCCTTACGAGCAGTACTTC	CASSLSRERPYEQYF
TRBV7-8	medium-sized	TRBD1	TRBJ1-1	TGTGCCAGCAGCTTAGCATGGACAGGGTGGCCCAGGGCTGAAGCTTTCTTT	CASSLAWTGWPRAEAFF
TRBV6-1	NA	NA	TRBJ2-1	TGTGCCAGCGGCCGACAGTACAATGAGCAGTTCTTC	CASGRQYNEQFF
TRBV27	NA	NA	TRBJ1-5	TGTGCCAGCAGTTTACTTTTCCGGGATAATCAGCCCCAGCATTTT	CASSLLFRDNQPQHF
TRBV6-4	NA	NA	TRBJ1-5	TGTGCCAGCAGTGAGGGGGCCAATCAGCCCCAGCATTTT	CASSEGANQPQHF
TRBV19	NA	TRBD1	TRBJ1-1	TGTGCCAGTAGTGTGCGGGACAGCCAGAACACTGAAGCTTTCTTT	CASSVRDSQNTEAFF
TRBV7-9	NA	NA	TRBJ2-3	TGTGCCAGCAGCTTTAGTTATAGAGGGGGAACAGATACGCAGTATTTT	CASSFSYRGGTDTQYF
TRBV6-1	few	TRBD2	TRBJ2-2	TGTGCCAGCAGTGAAGCTTATTCACCGGGACTAGCGGAGAACACCGGGGAGCTGTTTTTT	CASSEAYSPGLAENTGELFF
TRBV12-5	NA	TRBD1	TRBJ1-2	TGTGCTAGTGGTTTGGGATGGACAGGGGGGCTTGGCTACACCTTC	CASGLGWTGGLGYTF
TRBV19	NA	TRBD1	TRBJ2-7	TGTGCCAGTAGTCCCGGGACAGGGGACACCTACGAGCAGTACTTC	CASSPGTGDTYEQYF
TRBV27	NA	NA	TRBJ2-2	TGTGCCAGCAGCCTCCCGGGGGCTACCAACACCGGGGAGCTGTTTTTT	CASSLPGATNTGELFF
TRBV29-1	NA	NA	TRBJ1-1	TGCAGCGTTCCCCCGGGGGCGAACACTGAAGCTTTCTTT	CSVPPGANTEAFF